The entry that follows covers one T cell receptor (beta chain) sequence. This entry belongs to a study of OX40 agonist ivuxolimab in advanced cancers. The overall study: An agonistic anti-OX40 (CD134) antibody, ivuxolimab, was used to treat the patients. Administration of intravenous ivuxolimab to patients occurred every 2 weeks at 0.01 to 10 mg/kg. Patients with prior anti-PD-1, anti-PD-L1 or anti-CTLA-4 therapy were eligible; 40% had some. Among those treated, three patients had partial responses, one with hepatocellular carcinoma and two with cutaneous melanoma.

This CDR3 is 14 amino acids long. V was clipped by 11 bases and J by 2 bases, with 16 bases between them. CDR1 and CDR2 from the germline V gene are SNHLY and FYNNEI. Profiled with immunoSEQ multiplex PCR; TCRdb holds only in-frame clones, not every one. Of some 87,000 clones in the sample, less than 95% are singletons; the top ten hold roughly 1.5%. J is TRBJ2-1 and V is TRBV2, with a possible D match to TRBD1 (6 bases). The sequenced sample was CD4+ or CD8+ T cells sorted from blood, obtained in a trial of the OX40 agonist ivuxolimab. The clonotype comes from an adult with an advanced solid tumor such as melanoma, head and neck, liver or kidney cancer. The CDR3 DNA sequence: TGTGCCTCCGTACAGGGTGGGCCCTACAATGAGCAGTTCTTC. This translates into CASVQGGPYNEQFF.